This TCR beta chain was captured by sequencing in a study of control samples from healthy donors and cancer patients. CDR1 SGHAT and CDR2 FQNNGV come from the germline V gene. The CDR3 length is 11 residues. Trimming took 6 bases from V and 2 from J, leaving 5 bases between them. The protocol was immunoSEQ multiplex PCR, while the TCRdb copy is restricted to in-frame clones and leaves out a portion. The sample yields around 100,000 clones, around nine tenths seen once. The V call is TRBV11-2, the J call TRBJ2-7; D is possibly TRBD1 or TRBD2 (5 bases each). Sequencing input: blood. The source of this sequence is a woman aged 18-29 years in good health. CDR3 protein: CASRGAYEQYF. In DNA form, the CDR3 reads TGTGCCAGCAGGGGGGCCTACGAGCAGTACTTC.